The rows below give T cell receptor beta chains drawn from one sample of a study of Ad26.COV2.S vaccination and SARS-CoV-2 variants. Method: immunoSEQ multiplex PCR; TCRdb's copy keeps in-frame clones and lacks some. The sample contains about 480,000 clones, approximately 90% of which appear only once. The sample here was peripheral blood, taken in a trial of Ad26.COV2.S vaccine versus placebo. The origin of the receptors is a person between 18 and 65 years old who received the Ad26.COV2.S COVID-19 vaccine or a placebo. Each CDR3 is given with its conserved first and last residue. D genes are given only for firm matches. For some rows the clone size is stated as once, few or many, or as a class when expanded; others skip it.

abundance | j_gene | v_gene | d_gene | CDR3aa | CDR3nt
. | TRBJ1-1 | TRBV28 | . | CASSGTRHMNTEAFF | TGTGCCAGCTCAGGGACCCGGCATATGAACACTGAAGCTTTCTTT
. | TRBJ2-1 | TRBV13 | TRBD2 | CASNNRGWTSGKYNEQFF | TGTGCCAGCAACAACAGGGGATGGACTAGCGGAAAATACAATGAGCAGTTCTTC
. | TRBJ2-1 | TRBV28 | . | CASTTQYGNEQFF | TGTGCCAGCACAACACAATACGGCAATGAGCAGTTCTTC
. | TRBJ2-1 | TRBV19 | . | CASSIKVGASYNEQFF | TGTGCCAGTAGTATTAAGGTGGGGGCGTCCTACAATGAGCAGTTCTTC
. | TRBJ2-3 | TRBV30 | . | CAWSVSGPAGNQYF | TGTGCCTGGAGTGTATCGGGACCGGCAGGAAATCAGTATTTT
once | TRBJ2-3 | TRBV18 | TRBD2 | CASSPLAGGRSTDTQYF | TGTGCCAGCTCACCACTAGCGGGAGGCAGGAGCACAGATACGCAGTATTTT
. | TRBJ2-3 | TRBV7-2 | . | CASSSQGFDTQYF | TGTGCCAGCAGCTCACAGGGCTTTGATACGCAGTATTTT
. | TRBJ2-1 | TRBV5-1 | . | CASSYSRANEQFF | TGCGCCAGCAGCTACTCCCGGGCCAATGAGCAGTTCTTC
. | TRBJ1-1 | TRBV29-1 | . | CSVEGDTEAFF | TGCAGCGTGGAGGGGGACACTGAAGCTTTCTTT
once | TRBJ1-4 | TRBV3-1/TRBV3-2 | TRBD1 | CASSETGLNEKLFF | TGTGCCAGCAGCGAGACAGGGTTAAATGAAAAACTGTTTTTT
few | TRBJ2-3 | TRBV10-3 | . | CAISMSGSTDTQYF | TGTGCCATCAGTATGTCGGGTAGCACAGATACGCAGTATTTT
. | TRBJ1-5 | TRBV2 | . | CASRREFDQPQHF | TGTGCCAGCAGGAGGGAATTCGATCAGCCCCAGCATTTT
. | TRBJ1-2 | TRBV12-3/TRBV12-4 | . | CASSLVLGAGYTF | TGTGCCAGCAGTTTAGTGCTAGGGGCTGGCTACACCTTC
. | TRBJ1-4 | TRBV4-2 | . | CASSQVGGLSEKLFF | TGTGCCAGCAGCCAAGTGGGAGGGTTGAGTGAAAAACTGTTTTTT
. | TRBJ1-1 | TRBV10-3 | . | CAISESKGMNTEAFF | TGTGCCATCAGTGAGTCTAAGGGTATGAACACTGAAGCTTTCTTT
. | TRBJ1-5 | TRBV30 | . | CAWSEGVNQPQHF | TGTGCCTGGAGTGAGGGAGTGAATCAGCCCCAGCATTTT
. | TRBJ1-4 | TRBV28 | . | CASREQGNEKLFF | TGTGCCAGCAGGGAGCAGGGGAATGAAAAACTGTTTTTT
. | TRBJ2-7 | TRBV6-5 | TRBD2 | CASSYPSGYEQYF | TGTGCCAGCAGTTACCCTAGCGGCTACGAGCAGTACTTC
. | TRBJ2-7 | TRBV5-1 | . | CASSYDGYEQYF | TGCGCCAGCAGCTACGACGGCTACGAGCAGTACTTC
. | TRBJ2-3 | TRBV24-1 | TRBD2 | CATSDFRAGGLNTQYF | TGTGCCACCAGTGATTTCCGAGCGGGAGGGCTTAATACGCAGTATTTT
. | TRBJ2-5 | TRBV27 | . | CASSLGGRGQETQYF | TGTGCCAGCAGTTTAGGGGGGAGGGGGCAAGAGACCCAGTACTTC
. | TRBJ2-4 | TRBV27 | TRBD1 | CASSRGQETYKNIQYF | TGTGCCAGCAGTCGGGGACAGGAGACATACAAAAACATTCAGTACTTC
. | TRBJ2-5 | TRBV6-5 | . | CASSYSKWQAGETQYF | TGTGCCAGCAGTTACTCGAAGTGGCAGGCGGGGGAGACCCAGTACTTC
. | TRBJ2-3 | TRBV7-9 | . | CASSLRARRITDTQYF | TGTGCCAGCAGCCTGAGGGCCAGGAGAATCACAGATACGCAGTATTTT
. | TRBJ2-7 | TRBV11-1 | TRBD2 | CASSLIPTSGYEQYF | TGTGCCAGCAGCTTAATCCCGACTAGCGGCTACGAGCAGTACTTC
. | TRBJ2-7 | TRBV30 | . | CAWSASDGDKPYEQYF | TGTGCCTGGAGTGCCTCAGACGGGGACAAGCCCTACGAGCAGTACTTC
. | TRBJ2-3 | TRBV19 | . | CASSMNRDYTDTQYF | TGTGCCAGTAGTATGAACAGGGACTACACAGATACGCAGTATTTT
. | TRBJ2-7 | TRBV7-2 | . | CASSLAVEDLYEQYF | TGTGCCAGCAGCTTAGCGGTTGAGGATCTTTACGAGCAGTACTTC
. | TRBJ1-4 | TRBV6-1 | TRBD1 | CASSGTGLLPNEKLFF | TGTGCCAGCAGTGGGACAGGGCTCCTTCCTAATGAAAAACTGTTTTTT
. | TRBJ2-7 | TRBV7-2 | . | CASSFNLAGEQYF | TGTGCCAGCAGCTTTAATTTGGCGGGGGAGCAGTACTTC
. | TRBJ1-3 | TRBV10-3 | . | CAITGDRSGNTIYF | TGTGCCATCACCGGCGACAGGTCTGGAAACACCATATATTTT
. | TRBJ1-2 | TRBV28 | . | CASKGGGLNYGYTF | TGTGCCAGCAAAGGGGGAGGGCTTAACTATGGCTACACCTTC
. | TRBJ2-7 | TRBV18 | TRBD1 | CASSPGTAYEQYF | TGTGCCAGCTCACCTGGGACAGCCTACGAGCAGTACTTC
. | TRBJ2-3 | TRBV7-9 | . | CASSFRSGSFSTDTQYF | TGTGCCAGCAGCTTTCGGTCGGGATCCTTTAGCACAGATACGCAGTATTTT
. | TRBJ1-6 | TRBV7-9 | . | CASTRRDGNSPLHF | TGTGCCAGCACCCGCAGGGACGGTAATTCACCCCTCCACTTT
. | TRBJ1-3 | TRBV5-7 | . | CASTSWGCPRSYTIYF | TGTGCCAGCACCTCCTGGGGGTGCCCGCGGTCCTACACCATATATTTT
. | TRBJ2-3 | TRBV6-6 | . | CASRRQGSTDTQYF | TGTGCCAGCAGGCGGCAGGGAAGCACAGATACGCAGTATTTT
. | TRBJ2-5 | TRBV2 | . | CASRDPPGKTQYF | TGTGCCAGCAGGGACCCCCCCGGAAAGACCCAGTACTTC
. | TRBJ2-1 | TRBV4-1 | . | CASKALDTVYNEQFF | TGCGCCAGCAAGGCCCTGGACACCGTCTACAATGAGCAGTTCTTC
. | TRBJ2-1 | TRBV2 | TRBD2 | CASRSRTSGTGEQFF | TGTGCCAGCAGGTCGAGGACTAGCGGGACTGGTGAGCAGTTCTTC
. | TRBJ2-5 | TRBV9 | TRBD2 | CASSVGPSGRQETQYF | TGTGCCAGCAGCGTAGGTCCTAGCGGGAGACAAGAGACCCAGTACTTC
once | TRBJ1-2 | TRBV5-6 | . | CASSFVREVNRVVYGYTF | TGTGCCAGCAGCTTTGTCAGGGAGGTTAATAGGGTCGTCTATGGCTACACCTTC
few | TRBJ2-7 | TRBV28 | . | CASRLVTGTLGHEQYF | TGTGCCAGCAGGCTAGTCACCGGGACACTGGGCCACGAGCAGTACTTC
. | TRBJ2-2 | TRBV18 | TRBD1 | CASSTRSGTGGQNTGELFF | TGTGCCAGCTCAACCCGTTCCGGGACAGGGGGACAGAACACCGGGGAGCTGTTTTTT
. | TRBJ2-2 | TRBV19 | . | CASSRGFGKANTGELFF | TGTGCCAGTAGTCGTGGGTTTGGGAAAGCAAACACCGGGGAGCTGTTTTTT
. | TRBJ1-5 | TRBV28 | . | CASSLFIRHRKARGNQPQHF | TGTGCCAGCAGTTTATTCATTCGTCACCGGAAGGCGCGAGGCAATCAGCCCCAGCATTTT
. | TRBJ1-4 | TRBV6-5 | TRBD1 | CASREGQPNEKLFF | TGTGCCAGCAGGGAGGGACAGCCTAATGAAAAACTGTTTTTT
few | TRBJ2-7 | TRBV6-6 | TRBD2 | CASRPGLAGGYEQYF | TGTGCCAGCAGACCCGGACTAGCGGGAGGGTACGAGCAGTACTTC
. | TRBJ2-7 | TRBV5-1 | TRBD2 | CASSSTTSGRGLQYF | TGCGCCAGCAGCTCGACGACTAGCGGGAGAGGCCTGCAGTACTTC
few | TRBJ1-6 | TRBV6-5 | . | CATRADTYNSPLHF | TGTGCCACTAGGGCGGACACCTATAATTCACCCCTCCACTTT
. | TRBJ2-5 | TRBV13 | . | CASRQGRGRETQYF | TGTGCCAGCAGACAGGGCCGGGGGAGAGAGACCCAGTACTTC
. | TRBJ2-7 | TRBV19 | TRBD2 | CASSAQEREIPYEQYF | TGTGCCAGTAGTGCCCAGGAGCGGGAGATACCCTACGAGCAGTACTTC
. | TRBJ2-5 | TRBV7-9 | TRBD1 | CASKGQYQETQYF | TGTGCCAGCAAGGGACAGTACCAAGAGACCCAGTACTTC
many | TRBJ1-5 | TRBV5-6 | . | CASSTFRLDSNQPQHF | TGTGCCAGCAGCACCTTCCGACTGGATAGCAATCAGCCCCAGCATTTT